The entry that follows covers one T cell receptor beta chain sequence. Profiling relied on immunoSEQ multiplex PCR, and the TCRdb table lists in-frame clones only, not all of them. The sample gives more than 450,000 clones, 87% of which show up once; roughly 0.7% is in the top ten. The data derive from a study of blood T cell repertoires in COVID-19. J was trimmed by 5 bases and V by 6 bases; bases with no gene match: 4. Germline CDR1 reads SNHLY; CDR2 reads FYNNEI. This CDR3 contains 14 residues. Sequencing was done on a sample of PBMCs or T cells enriched from blood (not recorded which). This clonotype was sampled from a woman younger than 30 who had recovered from COVID-19. This sequence joins TRBV2 and TRBJ1-4; 9 bases agree with TRBD1. The CDR3 DNA is TGTGCCAGCAGCAAAGACAGGGGGAATGAAAAACTGTTTTTT. Translating gives CASSKDRGNEKLFF.